This T cell receptor (beta chain) was sequenced in a study of blood T cell repertoires in COVID-19. The CDR3 consists of 13 residues. Per germline, CDR1 SGHVS and CDR2 FNYEAQ. V dropped 3 bases and J dropped 7 bases, with 9 bases sitting between them. Generated by immunoSEQ multiplex PCR, the TCRdb table keeps only in-frame clones and is missing some. The repertoire holds around 180,000 clones, with around nine tenths as singletons. This sequence was found in a man aged 70 or older with active or convalescent COVID-19. The material sequenced was peripheral blood. The gene calls are TRBV7-6 and TRBJ1-4; no firm D call. CDR3 amino acids: CASSLGRGEKLFF. Here the CDR3 DNA reads TGTGCCAGCAGCTTGGGTCGGGGTGAAAAACTGTTTTTT.